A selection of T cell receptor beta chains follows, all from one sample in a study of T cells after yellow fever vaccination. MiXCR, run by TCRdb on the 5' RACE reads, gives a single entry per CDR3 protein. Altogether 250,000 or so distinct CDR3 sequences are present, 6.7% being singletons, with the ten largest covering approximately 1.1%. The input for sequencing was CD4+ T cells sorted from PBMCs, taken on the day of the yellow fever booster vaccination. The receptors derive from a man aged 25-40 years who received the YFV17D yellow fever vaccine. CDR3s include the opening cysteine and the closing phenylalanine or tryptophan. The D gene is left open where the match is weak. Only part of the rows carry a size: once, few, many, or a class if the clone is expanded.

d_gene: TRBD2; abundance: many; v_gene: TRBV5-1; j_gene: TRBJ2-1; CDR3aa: CASSLRVGLADNNEQFF; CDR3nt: TGCGCCAGCAGCTTGCGGGTGGGACTAGCGGATAACAATGAGCAGTTCTTC
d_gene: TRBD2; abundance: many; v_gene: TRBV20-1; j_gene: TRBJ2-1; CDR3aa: CSAPTAGGLKGNEQFF; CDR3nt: TGCAGTGCTCCCACGGCGGGAGGGCTAAAGGGGAATGAGCAGTTCTTC
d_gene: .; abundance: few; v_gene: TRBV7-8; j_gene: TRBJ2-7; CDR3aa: CASSTGLAGEQYF; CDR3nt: TGTGCCAGCAGCACAGGGTTGGCGGGCGAGCAGTACTTC
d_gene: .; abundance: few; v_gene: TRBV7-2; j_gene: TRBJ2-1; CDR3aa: CASTTAGGLPYNEQFF; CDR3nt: TGTGCCAGCACCACAGCCGGCGGGTTACCCTACAATGAGCAGTTCTTC
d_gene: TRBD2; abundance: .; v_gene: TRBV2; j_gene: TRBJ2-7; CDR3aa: CASSDWVAGSSYEQYF; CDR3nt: TGTGCCAGCAGTGATTGGGTAGCGGGAAGCTCCTACGAGCAGTACTTC
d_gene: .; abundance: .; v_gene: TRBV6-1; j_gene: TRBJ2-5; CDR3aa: CASSALGPETQYF; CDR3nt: TGTGCCAGCAGTGCCCTCGGTCCGGAGACCCAGTACTTC
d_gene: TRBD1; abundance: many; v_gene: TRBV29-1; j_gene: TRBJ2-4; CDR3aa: CSALTGWKNIQYF; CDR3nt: TGCAGCGCCCTGACAGGGTGGAAAAACATTCAGTACTTC
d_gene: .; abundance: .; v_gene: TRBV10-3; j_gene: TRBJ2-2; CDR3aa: CAISEGQTSSGVLFF; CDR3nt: TGTGCCATCAGTGAGGGACAGACTTCGTCCGGGGTGCTGTTTTTT
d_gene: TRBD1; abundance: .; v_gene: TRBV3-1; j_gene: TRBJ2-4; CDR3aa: CASSQGQGAKNIQYF; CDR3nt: TGTGCCAGCAGCCAAGGACAGGGGGCCAAAAACATTCAGTACTTC
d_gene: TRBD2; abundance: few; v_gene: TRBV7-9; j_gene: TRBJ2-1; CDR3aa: CASSPLAGLAHYNEQFF; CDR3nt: TGTGCCAGCAGCCCACTAGCGGGCCTTGCACACTACAATGAGCAGTTCTTC
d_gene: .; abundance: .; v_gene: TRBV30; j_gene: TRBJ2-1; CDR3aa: CAWRTTARNEQFF; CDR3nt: TGTGCCTGGAGAACCACCGCGCGCAATGAGCAGTTCTTC
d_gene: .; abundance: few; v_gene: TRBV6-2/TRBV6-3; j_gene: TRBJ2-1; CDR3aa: CASYNVSYNEQFF; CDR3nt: TGTGCCAGCTACAACGTGTCCTACAATGAGCAGTTCTTC
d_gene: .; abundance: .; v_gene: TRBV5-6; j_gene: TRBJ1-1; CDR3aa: CASSTVSLLNTEAFF; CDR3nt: TGTGCCAGCAGCACAGTTTCCCTGTTGAACACTGAAGCTTTCTTT
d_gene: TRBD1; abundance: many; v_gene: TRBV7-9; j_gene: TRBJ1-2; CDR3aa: CASSLGQGQNGYTF; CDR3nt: TGTGCCAGCAGCCTCGGACAGGGACAAAATGGCTACACCTTC
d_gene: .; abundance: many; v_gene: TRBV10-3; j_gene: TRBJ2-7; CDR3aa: CAISVTVNYEQYF; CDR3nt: TGTGCCATCAGCGTCACAGTTAACTACGAGCAGTACTTC
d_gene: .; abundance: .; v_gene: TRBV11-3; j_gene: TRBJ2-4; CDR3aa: CASRSRQLYF; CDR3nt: TGTGCCAGCCGAAGTCGGCAGCTCTACTTC
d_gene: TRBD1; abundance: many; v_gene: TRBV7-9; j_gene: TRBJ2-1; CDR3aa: CASTKTWTGGNEQFF; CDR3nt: TGTGCCAGCACCAAAACCTGGACAGGGGGCAATGAGCAGTTCTTC
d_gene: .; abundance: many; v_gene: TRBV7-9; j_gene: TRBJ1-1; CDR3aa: CASSPGGIMNTEAFF; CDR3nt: TGTGCCAGCAGCCCCGGTGGTATCATGAACACTGAAGCTTTCTTT
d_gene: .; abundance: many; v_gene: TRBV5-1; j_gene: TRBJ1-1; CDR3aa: CASSSVLRDIVPQAFF; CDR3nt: TGCGCCAGCAGCTCGGTACTCCGGGACATTGTTCCCCAAGCTTTCTTT